This T cell receptor beta chain was captured in a study of cytomegalovirus exposure and HLA in healthy donors. The study's findings and limits: Many donors shared some public TCRs, even though most TCR sequences were rare. Prior analysis indicated that the majority of TCR beta V segments exhibited productivity approximately 87% or approximately 30% of the time. The investigators catalogued 150 to 200 TCR beta chains as cytomegalovirus-associated.

Points on this clone: The antigen remains unidentified.

PCR involved 60 Vbeta and 13 Jbeta primers. Sequenced by immunoSEQ multiplex PCR; TCRdb stores in-frame clones only, minus some. Here the sample spans about 160,000 clones, about four fifths being singletons. V trimming: 3 bases; J trimming: 3 bases; junction bases outside the gene matches: 4. CDR1 MGHRA and CDR2 YSYEKL come from the germline V gene. The CDR3 length is 15 residues. The chain employs TRBV4-1 and TRBJ2-1; 8 bases are a match to TRBD2. The TCR sequence derives from a middle-aged man in good health and CMV-seropositive. The sequenced material came from PBMCs. The CDR3 DNA reads as TGCGCCAGCAGCCAGCCGGGACTAGACTACAATGAGCAGTTCTTC. Amino acids: CASSQPGLDYNEQFF.